A selection of T cell receptor beta chains follows, all from one sample in a study of cytomegalovirus exposure and HLA in healthy donors. Profiled with immunoSEQ multiplex PCR; TCRdb holds only in-frame clones, not every one. The repertoire consists of about 190,000 clones, with over 65% occurring once and the leading ten covering less than 9%. Sequenced input: PBMCs. Receptors were obtained from a man between 18 and 29 years old in good health and CMV-seropositive. The CDR3 runs from the conserved cysteine through the conserved F or W. D genes are given only for firm matches. Some rows have no size entry. The others give once, few or many, or a class for an expanded clone.

v_call,clone_size,j_call,d_call,cdr3_nt,cdr3_aa
TRBV30,-,TRBJ2-5,-,TGTGCCTGGACAAGGAGAAAAAAAGAGACCCAGTACTTC,CAWTRRKKETQYF
TRBV4-3,once,TRBJ2-7,-,TGCGCCAGCAGCCAAGATCGAGGCACCCAGCAGTACTTC,CASSQDRGTQQYF
TRBV29-1,-,TRBJ2-5,-,TGCAGCGTAGGGGCCCTACAGGGATCAGAGACCCAGTACTTC,CSVGALQGSETQYF
TRBV28,-,TRBJ1-1,TRBD1,TGTGCCAGCAGTCCCGCAGGGACAGGGCGCCGAAGGGCTTTCTTT,CASSPAGTGRRRAFF
TRBV30,few,TRBJ1-2,TRBD1,TGTGCCTGGAGTGGTAGACAGGGTTCGAGCGGCTACACCTTC,CAWSGRQGSSGYTF
TRBV4-3,-,TRBJ2-1,TRBD2,TGCGCCAGCAGCCCCTATGAGGCCGGGAGGCGCTACAATGAGCAGTTCTTC,CASSPYEAGRRYNEQFF
TRBV10-3,-,TRBJ2-4,-,TGTGCCATCAGTGAGTATGGACAGTCAAACATTCAGTACTTC,CAISEYGQSNIQYF
TRBV7-2,-,TRBJ2-5,-,TGTGCCAGCAGCCCGACGAGGTCCTTGTACCAAGAGACCCAGTACTTC,CASSPTRSLYQETQYF
TRBV27,-,TRBJ2-7,-,TGTGCCAGCAGACAGGGATTTGGCGAGCAGTACTTC,CASRQGFGEQYF
TRBV6-1,few,TRBJ2-7,TRBD1,TGTGCCAGCAGTGAGTCGACAGGGGGATTTTATGGGAAGTACTTC,CASSESTGGFYGKYF
TRBV18,-,TRBJ1-5,-,TGTGCCAGCTCACCAAATGCGGATCAGCCCCAGCATTTT,CASSPNADQPQHF
TRBV19,-,TRBJ2-2,TRBD2,TGTGCCAGTACCCTGGGAAATAGCGGGATGTTAACCGGGGAGCTGTTTTTT,CASTLGNSGMLTGELFF
TRBV5-1,-,TRBJ2-1,-,TGCGCCAGCAGCTCGGACGAGCGGCAGAATGAGCAGTTCTTC,CASSSDERQNEQFF
TRBV4-3,-,TRBJ2-5,-,TGCGCCAGCAGCCTAGAGCCGCGGAAGACCCAGTACTTC,CASSLEPRKTQYF
TRBV13,-,TRBJ1-1,-,TGTGCCAGCAGCTTAGGGTCGGAGGTGGCTACTGAAGCTTTCTTT,CASSLGSEVATEAFF
TRBV7-2,-,TRBJ1-5,-,TGTGCCAGCAGCTCCCGCGGGGGCATGTGGAATCAGCCCCAGCATTTT,CASSSRGGMWNQPQHF
TRBV2,-,TRBJ2-5,TRBD2,TGTGCCAGCAGTGAAGGGACTAGCTACGAGGAGACCCAGTACTTC,CASSEGTSYEETQYF
TRBV9,-,TRBJ1-1,-,TGTGCCAGCAGCGTAGCTGGGGAGACTGAAGCTTTCTTT,CASSVAGETEAFF
TRBV28,-,TRBJ1-4,TRBD1,TGTGCCAGCAGGCGAGTGGCTGACAGGGGGCGAAAACTGTTTTTT,CASRRVADRGRKLFF
TRBV5-1,many,TRBJ2-7,TRBD2,TGCGCCAGCAGCCCCGGGACTAGCGGGAGGGATCGGGAGCAGTACTTC,CASSPGTSGRDREQYF
TRBV4-3,few,TRBJ2-6,-,TGCGCCAGCAGCCAAGATGGGGGCACGGGGGCCAACGTCCTGACTTTC,CASSQDGGTGANVLTF
TRBV19,-,TRBJ2-7,TRBD2,TGTGCCAGTAGTATTTCTAGCGGGAGTCCCGCCGAGCAGTACTTC,CASSISSGSPAEQYF
TRBV4-2,-,TRBJ2-7,TRBD1,TGTGCCAGCAGCCAGATGACCGCAGGGGGTCTGTACTTC,CASSQMTAGGLYF
TRBV15,-,TRBJ1-2,-,TGTGCCACTCAGGATGGGGGGGATGGCTACACCTTC,CATQDGGDGYTF
TRBV5-1,once,TRBJ2-3,-,TGCGCCAGCAGCTTGAGGGAGTCGGTAGATACGCAGTATTTT,CASSLRESVDTQYF
TRBV6-4,few,TRBJ2-1,-,TGTGCCAGCAGTGACTCCGACGGGGGTGAGCAGTTCTTC,CASSDSDGGEQFF
TRBV6-6,-,TRBJ1-2,TRBD1,TGTGCCAGCAGTTACGGGACAGGGGTTAACTATGGCTACACCTTC,CASSYGTGVNYGYTF
TRBV5-1,-,TRBJ2-7,TRBD2,TGCGCCAGCCAGAGTACTAGCGGGACCAACTACGAGCAGTACTTC,CASQSTSGTNYEQYF
TRBV2,once,TRBJ1-1,TRBD1,TGTGCCAGCAGAGACAGGGGAGGTAGCACTGAAGCTTTCTTT,CASRDRGGSTEAFF
TRBV20-1,-,TRBJ2-1,-,TGCAGTGCTAGATATAGTGTCGAGCAGTTCTTC,CSARYSVEQFF
TRBV6-1,-,TRBJ2-3,-,TGTGCCAGCAGGTTGACTTACTCTGACACAGATACGCAGTATTTT,CASRLTYSDTDTQYF
TRBV15,many,TRBJ2-1,-,TGTGCCACCTCCATGGGGGGCAATGAGCAGTTCTTC,CATSMGGNEQFF
TRBV11-1,few,TRBJ2-2,-,TGTGCCAGCAGCAGACCCGAGGCGTCCGGGGAGCTGTTTTTT,CASSRPEASGELFF
TRBV9,once,TRBJ1-1,-,TGTGCCAGCAGCGTAGGCCCACAGGGCGCCACTGAAGCTTTCTTT,CASSVGPQGATEAFF
TRBV4-3,-,TRBJ2-1,-,TGCGCCAGCAGCCCGTCTAGTTGGGATGAGCAGTTCTTC,CASSPSSWDEQFF
TRBV7-6,-,TRBJ2-7,TRBD1,TGTGCCAGCAGCTTAGGGGACAGGGGTCCCTACGAGCAGTACTTC,CASSLGDRGPYEQYF
TRBV27,-,TRBJ1-1,-,TGTGCCAGCAGTTTCTCCAGGGGCACTGAAGCTTTCTTT,CASSFSRGTEAFF
TRBV7-2,-,TRBJ2-2,-,TGTGCCAGCAGCTTAGTTTCCTCCCCCGCAGGGCGGACCGGGGAGCTGTTTTTT,CASSLVSSPAGRTGELFF
TRBV9,-,TRBJ2-1,-,TGTGCCAGCAGCGTTAGCGGCAGCTCCTACAATGAGCAGTTCTTC,CASSVSGSSYNEQFF
TRBV15,-,TRBJ2-1,TRBD1,TGTGCCACCAACGGACAGGGGGAATCCAATGAGCAGTTCTTC,CATNGQGESNEQFF
TRBV28,-,TRBJ1-4,-,TGTGCCAGCAGTCCTCCACCCAGGGGCGGTAGTCCTGTAAAACTGTTTTTT,CASSPPPRGGSPVKLFF
TRBV7-9,once,TRBJ2-1,TRBD2,TGTGCCAGCAGCTCGCTAGCGGGAGGGCCCTCGAATGAGCAGTTCTTC,CASSSLAGGPSNEQFF
TRBV28,-,TRBJ1-2,-,TGTGCCAGCTGCCGACAGGCAACCTATGGCTACACCTTC,CASCRQATYGYTF